These 20 T cell receptor beta chains were all obtained from the same sample, sequenced in a study of CD8+ T cells in alopecia areata. cDNA prepared by RNA extraction and subsequent reverse transcription served as the template for sequencing. The table came from immunoSEQ multiplex PCR; TCRdb's copy has only in-frame clones and leaves some out. The data show 150,000 or so clones, nearly 55% seen once. Treatment indicated: oral pan-JAK inhibitor, 5-10 mg twice daily. Sequencing used CD8+ T cells sorted from blood, obtained at week 4, from a patient treated with tofacitinib. These receptors all stem from a human donor with alopecia areata.

The rearrangement uses TRBV29-1 and TRBJ2-6; D call uncertain. The CDR3 contains 15 residues. The germline V and J ends were trimmed by 3 bases and 3 bases, with 12 bases remaining between them. Germline V gives CDR1 SQVTM, CDR2 ANQGSEA. This CDR3 is CSVDMGGFGANVLTF. In DNA form, the CDR3 reads TGCAGCGTTGATATGGGCGGATTTGGGGCCAACGTCCTGACTTTC. Looking up the rest from reference TRBV29-1 and TRBJ2-6 gives the full variable domain: SAVISQKPSRDICQRGTSLTIQCQVDSQVTMMFWYRQQPGQSLTLIATANQGSEATYESGFVIDKFPISRPNLTFSTLTVSNMSPEDSSIYLCSVDMGGFGANVLTFGAGSRLTVL.

The chain uses TRBV6-6 and TRBJ1-2; tentative D call: TRBD1 (5 bases). V lost 6 bases to trimming and J lost 4 bases, with 15 bases between them. The CDR3 runs to 14 residues. Germline-derived CDR1 and CDR2 are MNHNY and SVGAGI (reference sequence). CDR3 sequence (DNA): TGTGCCAGCAGCTCCAACAGGTTTCGCTATGGCTACACCTTC. Translating it yields CASSSNRFRYGYTF.

This clone was counted only a few times. The V and J genes are TRBV5-1 and TRBJ2-5; D possibly corresponds to TRBD1 (6 bases). The CDR3 runs 12 residues. V was trimmed by 0 bases and J by 13 bases, leaving 13 bases between them. Germline lookup yields CDR1 SGHRS and CDR2 YFSETQ. The CDR3 DNA reads as TGCGCCAGCAGCTTGGAGGGGGAGAGGGCGTACTTC. It yields the protein CASSLEGERAYF.

The V gene is TRBV29-1, the J gene TRBJ1-1; tentatively, D is TRBD1 (6 bases). The CDR3 has 14 residues. Germline CDR1 reads SQVTM; CDR2 reads ANQGSEA. Trimming took 6 bases from V and 2 from J, leaving 16 bases between them. CDR3 sequence reads: CSVGLRGANTEAFF. The CDR3 bases are TGCAGCGTGGGTCTTAGGGGGGCAAACACTGAAGCTTTCTTT.

This chain uses TRBV5-6 with TRBJ1-6; TRBD1 matches 10 bases. This CDR3 contains 16 residues. J gave up 7 bases and V 4 bases, and 8 bases lay outside the gene matches. The germline gives CDR1 SGHDT, CDR2 YYEEEE. CDR3 DNA: TGTGCCAGCAGCACTACGACAGGGGGCTTGAATTCACCCCTCCACTTT. It is translated as CASSTTTGGLNSPLHF.

The chain is built from TRBV19 and TRBJ1-2; TRBD1 aligns across 8 bases. The CDR3 has 14 residues. Germline CDR1 and CDR2: LNHDA and SQIVND (reference sequence). V shed 9 bases, J shed 3 bases, and the junction held 9 bases outside the gene matches. The CDR3 is CASFDRGGDYGYTF. Written as DNA, the CDR3 is TGTGCCAGCTTCGACAGGGGAGGCGACTATGGCTACACCTTC.

V gene TRBV30 combines with J gene TRBJ2-7; D assignment may be TRBD1 or TRBD2 (5 bases each). The CDR3 extends over 15 amino acids. Trimming pared 3 bases from V and 1 base from J, leaving 16 bases between. Per germline, CDR1 GTSNPN and CDR2 SVGIG (reference sequence). In DNA form, the CDR3 reads TGTGCCTGGAGATATGGATCGGGACCATCCTACGAGCAGTACTTC. It translates to CAWRYGSGPSYEQYF.

This clone was found a few times. V gene TRBV29-1 combines with J gene TRBJ2-7, with 8 bases that match TRBD1. Trimming cost V 6 bases and J 4 bases; bases outside gene matches: 8. The CDR3 runs to 13 residues. Germline CDR1 and CDR2: SQVTM and ANQGSEA. The CDR3 spells CSVVDRDSYEQYF. The CDR3 DNA follows: TGCAGCGTGGTGGACAGGGATTCGTACGAGCAGTACTTC.

Only a few counts were recorded for this clone. Here the CDR3 reads CASSWGQAVGGELFF. The DNA for the CDR3 is TGTGCCAGCAGTTGGGGACAGGCGGTCGGCGGGGAGCTGTTTTTT. The V call is TRBV27, the J call TRBJ2-2, with TRBD1 matching over 8 bases. V trimming: 4 bases; J trimming: 7 bases; junction bases outside the gene matches: 8. Germline V lookup: CDR1 MNHEY, CDR2 SMNVEV (reference sequence). This CDR3 spans 15 amino acids.

The V and J genes are TRBV5-8 and TRBJ2-7, with TRBD2 matching over 7 bases. Germline V gives CDR1 SGHTS, CDR2 YDEGEE. The junction had 13 bases not matched to a gene; V was cut back by 3 bases and J by 4 bases. The CDR3 totals 16 residues. DNA of the CDR3: TGTGCCAGCAGCTCGGTCCGGGGGGAAGGTTTTTACGAGCAGTACTTC. It yields the protein CASSSVRGEGFYEQYF.

The sample holds a few counts of this clone. The chain recombines TRBV5-1 with TRBJ1-2, with 12 bases that match TRBD1. This CDR3 is 16 amino acids long. The V gene's germline CDR1 is SGHRS and CDR2 YFSETQ. The J segment lost 3 bases and the V segment lost 2 bases, leaving 5 bases of the junction unmatched. The CDR3 here is CASSFGDRGLDYGYTF. As DNA, the CDR3 is TGCGCCAGCAGCTTCGGGGACAGGGGGCTCGACTATGGCTACACCTTC.

V is TRBV4-3 and J is TRBJ2-1; D gene uncertain. Germline V gives CDR1 LGHNA, CDR2 YSLEER. The CDR3 extends over 15 amino acids. V lost 2 bases and J lost 0, with 8 bases in between. The CDR3 nucleotides read TGCGCCAGCAGCCAATTTTTTGCCTCCTACAATGAGCAGTTCTTC. This encodes CASSQFFASYNEQFF.

This clone was seen more than once but under ten times. The rearrangement uses TRBV5-1 and TRBJ2-4; D not certain. The CDR3 loop spans 14 amino acids. V shed 3 bases and J shed 3 bases, with 10 bases lying between them. CDR1 and CDR2 (germline): SGHRS, YFSETQ. CDR3 nucleotides: TGCGCCAGCAGCTCCTCGGTGGTCAAAAACATTCAGTACTTC. It translates to CASSSSVVKNIQYF.

This clone appeared a few times. The J gene is TRBJ2-1, the V gene TRBV30, with a tentative D call TRBD2 (6 bases). This CDR3 is 14 amino acids long. Trimming removed 1 base at V and 2 bases at J, with 9 bases between. Germline V gene data show CDR1 as GTSNPN and CDR2 as SVGIG (reference sequence). CDR3 loop: CAWSATRPYNEQFF. The CDR3 DNA reads as TGTGCCTGGAGTGCGACTAGACCCTACAATGAGCAGTTCTTC.

The V gene is TRBV13, the J gene TRBJ1-1; possibly TRBD1 for D (6 bases). The CDR3 is made up of 14 amino acids. V was pared by 5 bases and J by 0 bases, with 10 bases between. Germline assignment: CDR1 PRHDT and CDR2 FYEKMQ (reference sequence). The CDR3 coding sequence is TGTGCCAGCAGCGCGGACAGAATGAACACTGAAGCTTTCTTT. Amino acids: CASSADRMNTEAFF.

A word on this clone: This same CDR3 is encoded by further DNA sequences in the sample. This chain connects TRBV25-1 to TRBJ1-4; D is undetermined. The CDR3 contains 14 residues. V lost 6 bases, J lost 4 bases, and 12 bases lay in between. The germline CDR1 and CDR2 sequences are MGHDK and SYGVNS. The CDR3 loop reads CASSPGTVNEKLFF. CDR3 coding DNA: TGTGCCAGCAGCCCCGGAACAGTTAATGAAAAACTGTTTTTT.

The CDR3 DNA reads TGCAGCGTTGGGGGCGGAGAGGCGTACGAGCAGTACTTC. Protein sequence: CSVGGGEAYEQYF. The V gene is TRBV29-1, the J gene TRBJ2-7, with a possible D match to TRBD1 (5 bases). Germline CDR1 reads SQVTM; CDR2 reads ANQGSEA. CDR3 length: 13 amino acids. V lost 4 bases and J 4 bases, leaving 14 bases between the germline ends.

The CDR3 spells CASSLGWEDGYTF. The CDR3 DNA reads TGCGCCAGCAGCCTAGGGTGGGAGGATGGCTACACCTTC. This chain joins TRBV4-1 and TRBJ1-2; D ambiguous. CDR1 is MGHRA, CDR2 YSYEKL, per germline. Trimming left V 4 bases short and J 6 bases short, with 12 bases between. The CDR3 spans 13 residues.

J is TRBJ2-6 and V is TRBV13; no firm D call. The V gene's germline CDR1 is PRHDT and CDR2 FYEKMQ (reference sequence). The CDR3 loop spans 14 amino acids. V was shortened by 1 base and J by 0 bases, with 1 base between the two germline ends. Here the CDR3 DNA reads TGTGCCAGCAGCTTAGCCTCTGGGGCCAACGTCCTGACTTTC. Its translation: CASSLASGANVLTF.

CDR3 sequence (DNA): TGTGCCAGCAGTATAACAGGGTCGCCTTCCGAAAAACTGTTTTTT. This gives the protein CASSITGSPSEKLFF. The gene calls are TRBV7-3 and TRBJ1-4, with D possibly TRBD1 on 6 matching bases. The ends were cut back, 6 bases at V and 8 bases at J, with 19 bases in the middle. Germline CDR1 reads SGHTA; CDR2 reads FQGTGA. The CDR3 consists of 15 residues.